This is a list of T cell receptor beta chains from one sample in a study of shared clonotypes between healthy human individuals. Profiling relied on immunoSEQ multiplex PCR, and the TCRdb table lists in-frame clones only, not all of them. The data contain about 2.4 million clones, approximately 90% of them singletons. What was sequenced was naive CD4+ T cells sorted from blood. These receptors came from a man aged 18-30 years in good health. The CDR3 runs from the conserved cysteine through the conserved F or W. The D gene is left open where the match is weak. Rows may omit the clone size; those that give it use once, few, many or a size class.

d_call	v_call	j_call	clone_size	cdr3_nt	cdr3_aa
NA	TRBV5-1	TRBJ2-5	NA	TGCGCCAGCAGCTTGGAGGGCCGTGTATACCAAGAGACCCAGTACTTC	CASSLEGRVYQETQYF
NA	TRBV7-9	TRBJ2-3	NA	TGTGCCAGCAGCTTAGATAGGACAGATACGCAGTATTTT	CASSLDRTDTQYF
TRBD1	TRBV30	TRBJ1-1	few	TGTGCCTGGAACGGACAGGGGGTAAGAGGGACTGAAGCTTTCTTT	CAWNGQGVRGTEAFF
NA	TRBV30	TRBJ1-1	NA	TGTGCCTGGAGTGAGCTGAACACTGAAGCTTTCTTT	CAWSELNTEAFF
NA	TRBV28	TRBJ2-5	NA	TGTGCCAGCAGTTCGAGGGAGACCCAGTACTTC	CASSSRETQYF
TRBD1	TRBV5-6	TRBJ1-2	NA	TGTGCCAGCAGCGGGATGGGATTGGGACAGGGGCTGAACTATGGCTACACCTTC	CASSGMGLGQGLNYGYTF
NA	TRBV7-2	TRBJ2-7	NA	TGTGCCAGCAGCCCGCAGGACCACTACGAGCAGTACTTC	CASSPQDHYEQYF
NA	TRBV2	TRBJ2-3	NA	TGTGCCAGCAGACTTCTCGGTACGCAGTATTTT	CASRLLGTQYF
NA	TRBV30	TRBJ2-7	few	TGTGCCTGGACCTCGGGGGCGCGTCACGAGCAGTACTTC	CAWTSGARHEQYF
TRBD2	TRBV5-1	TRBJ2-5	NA	TGCGCCAGCAGCTCGCCCTCGGGACTAGCGGGCCAAGAGACCCAGTACTTC	CASSSPSGLAGQETQYF
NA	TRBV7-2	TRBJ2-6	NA	TGTGCCAGCAGCTTGAGAAGGGTTGGCTCTGGGGCCAACGTCCTGACTTTC	CASSLRRVGSGANVLTF
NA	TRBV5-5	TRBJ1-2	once	TGTGCCAGCAGCGCGGGGCAGCAATATGGCTACACCTTC	CASSAGQQYGYTF
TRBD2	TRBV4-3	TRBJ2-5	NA	TGCGCCAGCAGCCAAGATTTTACTAGCGGGACCTGGGAGACCCAGTACTTC	CASSQDFTSGTWETQYF
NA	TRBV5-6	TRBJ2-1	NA	TGTGCCAGCAGCTTGGAAGCAGGGACCTACAATGAGCAGTTCTTC	CASSLEAGTYNEQFF
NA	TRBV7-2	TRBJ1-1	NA	TGTGCCAGCCGGGCGTGGAGTGGCACTGAAGCTTTCTTT	CASRAWSGTEAFF
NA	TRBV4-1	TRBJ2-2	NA	TGCGCCAGCAGCCCACGTGGCGAAAACACCGGGGAGCTGTTTTTT	CASSPRGENTGELFF
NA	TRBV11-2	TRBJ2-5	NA	TGTGCCAGCAGCCCTACCGGGGAGACCCAGTACTTC	CASSPTGETQYF
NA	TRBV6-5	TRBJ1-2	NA	TGTGCCAGCAGTTTGGGGCCCAGGGTTGGCTACACCTTC	CASSLGPRVGYTF
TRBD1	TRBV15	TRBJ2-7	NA	TGTGCCACCAGCAGGAGACAGGGGGCCGACGAGCAGTACTTC	CATSRRQGADEQYF
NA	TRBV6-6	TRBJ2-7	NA	TGTGCCAGCAGTCGGGGCGACTCAGGTATCGGCGAGCAGTACTTC	CASSRGDSGIGEQYF
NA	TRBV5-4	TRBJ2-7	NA	TGTGCCAGCAGTCCCGCCTCCGGGGGAGTGACCTACGAGCAGTACTTC	CASSPASGGVTYEQYF
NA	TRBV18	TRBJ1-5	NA	TGTGCCAGCTCACCTCCGGGGGGGAGGAATCAGCCCCAGCATTTT	CASSPPGGRNQPQHF
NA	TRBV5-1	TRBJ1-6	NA	TGCGCCAGCAGCTCTGGCGGGGGCCCCGATTCACCCCTCCACTTT	CASSSGGGPDSPLHF
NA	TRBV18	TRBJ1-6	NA	TGTGCCAGCTCGCCTGAGGAGGACTATAATTCACCCCTCCACTTT	CASSPEEDYNSPLHF